The 13 T cell receptor beta chains in this list originate from one sample, sequenced in a study of T-cell reconstitution after alpha-beta-depleted transplantation in children. Unique molecular identifiers were used to barcode this TCRbeta library. Each CDR3 protein gets one entry after TCRdb re-called the PCR reads with MiXCR. The sample contains 450,000 to 600,000 distinct CDR3 sequences, around 16% of which appear only once. The sequencing used PBMCs from the stem cell graft donor, collected from the stem cell graft. The receptors here all came from a human donor who donated a stem cell graft to a child with acute lymphoblastic leukemia.

This clonotype has only a few counts. This sequence joins TRBV2 and TRBJ1-1; D ambiguous. The germline gives CDR1 SNHLY, CDR2 FYNNEI. The CDR3 spans 13 residues. Trimming cost V 3 bases and J 7 bases, with 12 bases left between them. The CDR3 DNA sequence: TGTGCCAGCAGTGAGCACCCAGCTATTGAAGCTTTCTTT. This codes for CASSEHPAIEAFF.

The CDR3 region has the DNA TGTGCCACCCTCGGACTAGCGGGGTTCTCCTACGAGCAGTACTTC. Its protein product is CATLGLAGFSYEQYF. V is TRBV25-1 and J is TRBJ2-7, with 12 bases fitting TRBD2. V gave up 10 bases and J gave up 0 bases; unmatched junction bases: 7. Germline loops: CDR1 MGHDK, CDR2 SYGVNS. This CDR3 has 15 amino acids.

The chain recombines TRBV7-9 with TRBJ1-4; weak D call: TRBD1 (6 bases). CDR1 is SEHNR, CDR2 FQNEAQ, per germline (reference sequence). V was clipped by 11 bases and J by 8 bases, with 18 bases between them. This CDR3 has 13 residues. CDR3: CASRDGQLEKLFF. The CDR3 coding sequence is TGTGCCTCCCGGGACGGACAGCTCGAAAAACTGTTTTTT.

The chain couples TRBV7-3 to TRBJ2-1; D gene uncertain. The germline V gene has CDR1 SGHTA and CDR2 FQGTGA. CDR3 length: 16 amino acids. The V gene lost 5 bases and the J gene lost 0 bases, with 14 bases spanning the gap. CDR3 nucleotides: TGTGCCAGCAGCATCACCTTCGGCGGCTCCTACAATGAGCAGTTCTTC. This translates into CASSITFGGSYNEQFF.

The chain is built from TRBV5-6 and TRBJ2-7; 8 bases agree with TRBD2. Germline lookup yields CDR1 SGHDT and CDR2 YYEEEE. Trimming cost V 1 base and J 6 bases; bases outside gene matches: 9. The CDR3 contains 15 residues. The CDR3 loop reads CASSLLAGRVGEQYF. CDR3 nucleotides: TGTGCCAGCAGCTTGTTAGCCGGGAGGGTTGGCGAGCAGTACTTC.

This clonotype was observed a few times. The V gene is TRBV5-1, the J gene TRBJ1-4, with D perhaps matching TRBD1 (5 bases). There are 15 residues in the CDR3. Germline V gene sequence: CDR1 SGHRS, CDR2 YFSETQ. V was clipped by 0 bases and J by 6 bases, with 12 bases between them. The CDR3 region is CASSLVGTMDEKLFF. In DNA, the CDR3 is TGCGCCAGCAGCTTGGTTGGGACTATGGATGAAAAACTGTTTTTT.

The V call is TRBV19, the J call TRBJ2-1; a possible D gene is TRBD2 (5 bases). V was trimmed by 5 bases and J by 4 bases, leaving 18 bases between them. Germline V gene data show CDR1 as LNHDA and CDR2 as SQIVND (reference sequence). The CDR3 totals 16 residues. This CDR3 reads CASSDPRGGRYNEQFF. The CDR3 coding sequence is TGTGCCAGTAGTGACCCTCGGGGTGGACGGTACAATGAGCAGTTCTTC.

There are many counts of this clonotype. The gene calls are TRBV5-1 and TRBJ2-1; tentatively, D is TRBD2 (5 bases). The V end lost 2 bases, the J end lost 10 bases, and 28 bases lay between the germline ends. The CDR3 length is 18 residues. Germline V lookup: CDR1 SGHRS, CDR2 YFSETQ. The CDR3 DNA is TGCGCCAGCAGCTTCCGGGGTTCCCGCGGCCAGACCTTTGGAGAGCAGTTCTTC. This codes for CASSFRGSRGQTFGEQFF.

The rearrangement joins TRBV12-3 or TRBV12-4 to TRBJ1-1, with D possibly being TRBD1 (6 bases). The CDR3 length is 15 residues. The V gene lost 6 bases and the J gene lost 11 bases, with 25 bases spanning the gap. The CDR3, as DNA: TGTGCCAGCAGCGCAGGGTCTGGCTGGTTGGGGGGCGCTTTCTTT. Protein sequence: CASSAGSGWLGGAFF.

This clonotype was detected a few times. This rearrangement joins TRBV5-1 to TRBJ1-1, with D tentatively TRBD1 (5 bases). This CDR3 region has 14 residues. The V end lost 6 bases, the J end lost 2 bases, and 14 bases lay between the germline ends. Germline loops: CDR1 SGHRS, CDR2 YFSETQ. CDR3 nucleotides: TGCGCCAGCACCTCCTCAAGGGGAAACACTGAAGCTTTCTTT. This encodes CASTSSRGNTEAFF. Full variable domain (outside the CDR3, taken from reference TRBV5-1 and TRBJ1-1): KAGVTQTPRYLIKTRGQQVTLSCSPISGHRSVSWYQQTPGQGLQFLFEYFSETQRNKGNFPGRFSGRQFSNSRSEMNVSTLELGDSALYLCASTSSRGNTEAFFGQGTRLTVV.

This chain links TRBV3-1 with TRBJ1-2, with D unresolved. Germline assignment: CDR1 LGHDT and CDR2 YNNKEL (reference sequence). V dropped 1 base and J dropped 2 bases, with 2 bases sitting between them. The CDR3 is 12 amino acids. The CDR3 bases are TGTGCCAGCAGCCAAGTCAACTATGGCTACACCTTC. Protein product: CASSQVNYGYTF.

This clonotype turned up a few times. The chain carries TRBV5-1 and TRBJ2-7; the D call may be TRBD1 or TRBD2 (6 bases each). This CDR3 has 15 amino acids. The germline V gene has CDR1 SGHRS and CDR2 YFSETQ. The V end lost 4 bases, the J end lost 3 bases, and 17 bases lay between the germline ends. The CDR3 loop reads CASSHAGRGHYEQYF. The CDR3 DNA follows: TGCGCCAGCAGCCACGCTGGGCGGGGACACTACGAGCAGTACTTC.

This clonotype was counted between two and nine times. The chain joins TRBV9 to TRBJ2-3, with D possibly TRBD2 on 6 matching bases. The CDR3 is 16 amino acids. The V gene's germline CDR1 is SGDLS and CDR2 YYNGEE. The ends were cut back, 4 bases at V and 3 bases at J, with 18 bases in the middle. The CDR3 region is CASSLPTRRPTDTQYF. The CDR3 region has the DNA TGTGCCAGCAGCCTCCCGACTAGACGGCCGACAGATACGCAGTATTTT.